The entry that follows covers one T cell receptor (beta chain) sequence. These data belong to a study of shared clonotypes between healthy human individuals. Cells designated naive CD8 were CD45RO-negative and were positively selected for CCR7, with terminally differentiated effector memory CD45RA+ cells excluded. Germline assignment: CDR1 MNHEY and CDR2 SMNVEV (reference sequence). CDR3 length equals 15 residues. The J segment lost 1 base and the V segment lost 2 bases, leaving 4 bases of the junction unmatched. Generated by immunoSEQ multiplex PCR, the TCRdb table keeps only in-frame clones and is missing some. The table shows roughly 600,000 clones, with 98% occurring only once.

Sequencing was carried out using naive CD8+ T cells sorted from blood. This clonotype originated in a man between 25 and 39 years old in good health. The chain carries TRBV27 and TRBJ2-5; 7 bases map to TRBD2. CDR3 residues: CASSLMSSGQETQYF. DNA of the CDR3: TGTGCCAGCAGTTTAATGTCTAGCGGCCAAGAGACCCAGTACTTC.